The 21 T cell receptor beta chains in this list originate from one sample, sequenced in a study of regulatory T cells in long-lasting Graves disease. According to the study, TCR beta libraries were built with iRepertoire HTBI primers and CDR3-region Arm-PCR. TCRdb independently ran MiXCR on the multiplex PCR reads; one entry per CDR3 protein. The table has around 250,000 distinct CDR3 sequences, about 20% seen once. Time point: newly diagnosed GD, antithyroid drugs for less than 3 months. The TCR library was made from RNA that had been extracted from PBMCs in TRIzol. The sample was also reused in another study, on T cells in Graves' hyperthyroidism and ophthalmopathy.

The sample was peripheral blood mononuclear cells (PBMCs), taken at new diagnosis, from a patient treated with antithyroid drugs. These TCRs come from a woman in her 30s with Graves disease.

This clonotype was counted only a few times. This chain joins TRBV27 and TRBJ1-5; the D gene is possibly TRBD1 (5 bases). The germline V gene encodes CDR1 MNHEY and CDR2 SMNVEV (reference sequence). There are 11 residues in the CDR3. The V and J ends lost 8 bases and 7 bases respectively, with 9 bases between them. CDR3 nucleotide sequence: TGTGCCAGCGGAGAGGGGCAGCCCCAGCATTTT. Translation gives CASGEGQPQHF.

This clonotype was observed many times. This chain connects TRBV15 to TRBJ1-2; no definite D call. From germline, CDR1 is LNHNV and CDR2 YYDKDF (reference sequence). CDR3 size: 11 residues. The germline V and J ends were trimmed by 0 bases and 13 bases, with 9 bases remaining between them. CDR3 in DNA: TGTGCCACCAGCAGAGACACAACCCCCACCTTC. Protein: CATSRDTTPTF.

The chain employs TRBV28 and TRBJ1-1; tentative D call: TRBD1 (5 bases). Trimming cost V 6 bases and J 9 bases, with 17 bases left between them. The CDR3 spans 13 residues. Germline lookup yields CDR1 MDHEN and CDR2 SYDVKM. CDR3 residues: CASSNDGTTQAFF. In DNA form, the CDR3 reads TGTGCCAGCAGCAACGACGGGACTACCCAAGCTTTCTTT.

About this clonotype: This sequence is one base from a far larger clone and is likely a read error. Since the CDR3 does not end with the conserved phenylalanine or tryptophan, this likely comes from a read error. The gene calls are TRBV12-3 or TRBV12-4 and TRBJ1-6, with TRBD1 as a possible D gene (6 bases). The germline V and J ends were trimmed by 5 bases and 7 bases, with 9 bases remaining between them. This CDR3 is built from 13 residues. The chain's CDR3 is CASSGQQNSPLHL. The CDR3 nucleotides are TGTGCCAGCAGTGGACAGCAAAATTCACCCCTCCACTTA.

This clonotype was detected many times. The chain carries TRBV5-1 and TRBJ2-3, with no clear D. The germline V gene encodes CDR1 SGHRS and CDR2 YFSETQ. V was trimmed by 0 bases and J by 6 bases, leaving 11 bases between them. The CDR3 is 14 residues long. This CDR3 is CASSLGRVKDTQYF. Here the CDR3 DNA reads TGCGCCAGCAGCTTGGGTAGGGTTAAGGATACGCAGTATTTT.

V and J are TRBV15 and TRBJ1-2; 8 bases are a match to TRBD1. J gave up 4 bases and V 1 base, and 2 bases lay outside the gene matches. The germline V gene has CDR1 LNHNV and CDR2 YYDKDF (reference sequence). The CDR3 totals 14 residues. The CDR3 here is CATSRGDRPYGYTF. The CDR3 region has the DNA TGTGCCACCAGCAGAGGGGACAGGCCCTATGGCTACACCTTC.

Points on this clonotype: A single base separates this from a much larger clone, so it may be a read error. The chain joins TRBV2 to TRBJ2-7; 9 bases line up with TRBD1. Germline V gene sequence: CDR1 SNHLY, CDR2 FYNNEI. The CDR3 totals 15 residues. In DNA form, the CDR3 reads TGTGTCAGCAGTGATTGGACAGGGGCGAGATACGAGCAGTACTTC. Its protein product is CVSSDWTGARYEQYF.

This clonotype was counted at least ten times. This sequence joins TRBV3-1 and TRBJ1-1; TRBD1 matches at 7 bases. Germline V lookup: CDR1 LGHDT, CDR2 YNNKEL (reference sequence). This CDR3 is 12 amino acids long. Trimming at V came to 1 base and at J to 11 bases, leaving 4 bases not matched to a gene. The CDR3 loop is CASSQARGWAFF. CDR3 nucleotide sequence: TGTGCCAGCAGCCAAGCCAGGGGGTGGGCTTTCTTT.

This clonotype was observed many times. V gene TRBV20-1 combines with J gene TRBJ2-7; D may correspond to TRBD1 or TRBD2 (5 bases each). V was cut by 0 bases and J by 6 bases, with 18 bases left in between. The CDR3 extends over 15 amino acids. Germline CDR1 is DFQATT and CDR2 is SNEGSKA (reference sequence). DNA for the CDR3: TGCAGTGCTAGAGATCCGGGGACCGCTACAGTCGAGCAGTACTTC. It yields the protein CSARDPGTATVEQYF.

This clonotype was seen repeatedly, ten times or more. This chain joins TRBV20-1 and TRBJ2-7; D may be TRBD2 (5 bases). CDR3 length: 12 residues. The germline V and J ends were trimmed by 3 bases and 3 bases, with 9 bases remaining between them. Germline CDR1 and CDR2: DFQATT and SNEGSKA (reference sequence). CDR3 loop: CSASTDYYEQYF. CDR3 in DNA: TGCAGTGCTAGCACTGACTACTACGAGCAGTACTTC.

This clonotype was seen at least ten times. The CDR3 is CASSVGGGQVTDTQYF. The CDR3 DNA reads as TGTGCCAGCAGCGTAGGAGGGGGACAGGTAACAGATACGCAGTATTTT. V gene TRBV9 combines with J gene TRBJ2-3, with 8 positions matching TRBD1. The CDR3 has 16 residues. Germline trimming cut 0 bases from V and 3 bases from J; bases unmatched to any gene: 6. CDR1 SGDLS and CDR2 YYNGEE come from the germline V gene.

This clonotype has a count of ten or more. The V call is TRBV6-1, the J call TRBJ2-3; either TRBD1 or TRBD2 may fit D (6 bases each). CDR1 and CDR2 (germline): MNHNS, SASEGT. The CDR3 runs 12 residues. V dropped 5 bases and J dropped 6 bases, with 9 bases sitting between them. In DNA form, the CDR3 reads TGTGCCAGCAGTAGGGGGGCGGATACGCAGTATTTT. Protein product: CASSRGADTQYF.

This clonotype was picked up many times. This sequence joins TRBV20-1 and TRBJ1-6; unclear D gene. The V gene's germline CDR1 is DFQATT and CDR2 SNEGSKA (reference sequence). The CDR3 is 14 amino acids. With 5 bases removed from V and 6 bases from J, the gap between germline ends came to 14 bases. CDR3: CSALGQALNSPLHF. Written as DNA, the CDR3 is TGCAGTGCTTTAGGGCAGGCCCTTAATTCACCCCTCCACTTT.

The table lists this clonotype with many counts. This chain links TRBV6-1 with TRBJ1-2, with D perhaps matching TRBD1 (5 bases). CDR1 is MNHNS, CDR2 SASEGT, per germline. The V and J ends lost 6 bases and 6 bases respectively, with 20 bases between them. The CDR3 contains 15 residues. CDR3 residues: CASSWGRGRVDGYTF. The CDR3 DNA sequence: TGTGCCAGCAGCTGGGGTCGGGGCAGGGTAGATGGCTACACCTTC.

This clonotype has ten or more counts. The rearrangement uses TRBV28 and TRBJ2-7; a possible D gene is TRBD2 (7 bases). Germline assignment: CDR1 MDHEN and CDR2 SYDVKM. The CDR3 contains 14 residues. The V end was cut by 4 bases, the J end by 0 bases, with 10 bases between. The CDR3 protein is CASSSRGPSYEQYF. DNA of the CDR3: TGTGCCAGCAGTTCGCGGGGGCCCTCCTACGAGCAGTACTTC.

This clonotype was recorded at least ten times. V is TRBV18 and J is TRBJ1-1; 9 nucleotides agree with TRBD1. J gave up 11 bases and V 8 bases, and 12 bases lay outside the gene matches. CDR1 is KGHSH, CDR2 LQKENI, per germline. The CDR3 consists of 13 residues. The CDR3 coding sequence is TGTGCCAGCGGACAGGGGACCTTGTATGGCGCTTTCTTT. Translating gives CASGQGTLYGAFF.

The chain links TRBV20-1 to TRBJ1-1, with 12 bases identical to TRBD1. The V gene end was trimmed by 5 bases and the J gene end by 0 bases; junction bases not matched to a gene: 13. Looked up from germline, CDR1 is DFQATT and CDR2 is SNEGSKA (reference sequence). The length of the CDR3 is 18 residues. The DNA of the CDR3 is TGCAGTGCTGCTCAGGGACAGGGGGCAGTCGGAGTGAACACTGAAGCTTTCTTT. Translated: CSAAQGQGAVGVNTEAFF.

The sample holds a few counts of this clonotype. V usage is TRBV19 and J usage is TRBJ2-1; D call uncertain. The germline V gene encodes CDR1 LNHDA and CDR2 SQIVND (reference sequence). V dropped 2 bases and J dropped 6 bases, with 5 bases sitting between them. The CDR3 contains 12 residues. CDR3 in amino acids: CASSIKINEQFF. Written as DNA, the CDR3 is TGTGCCAGTAGTATAAAAATCAATGAGCAGTTCTTC.

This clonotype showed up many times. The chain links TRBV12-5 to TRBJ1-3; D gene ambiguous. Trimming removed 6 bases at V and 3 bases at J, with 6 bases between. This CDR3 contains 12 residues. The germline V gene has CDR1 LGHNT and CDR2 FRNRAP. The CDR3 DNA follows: TGTGCTAGTGGCCGGGATGGAAACACCATATATTTT. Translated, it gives CASGRDGNTIYF.

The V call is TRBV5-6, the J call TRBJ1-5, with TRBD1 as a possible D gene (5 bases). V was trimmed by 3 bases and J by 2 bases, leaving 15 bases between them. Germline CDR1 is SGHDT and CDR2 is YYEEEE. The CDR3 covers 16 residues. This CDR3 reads CASSSAGLGGNQPQHF. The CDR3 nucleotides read TGTGCCAGCAGCTCAGCAGGGCTTGGTGGCAATCAGCCCCAGCATTTT.

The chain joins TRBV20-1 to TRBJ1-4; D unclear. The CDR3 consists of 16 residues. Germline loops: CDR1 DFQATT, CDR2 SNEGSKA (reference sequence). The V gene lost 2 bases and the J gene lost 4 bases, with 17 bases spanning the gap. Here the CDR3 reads CSARRTFPTYNEKLFF. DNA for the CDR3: TGCAGTGCTAGACGTACCTTTCCTACCTATAATGAAAAACTGTTTTTT.